A selection of T cell receptor beta chains follows, all from one sample in a study of OX40 agonist ivuxolimab in advanced cancers. Only in-frame clones appear in the TCRdb table, and some are missing; sequencing was by immunoSEQ multiplex PCR. The table lists 60,000 to 70,000 clones, about nine tenths of them singletons. The source was CD4+ or CD8+ T cells sorted from blood, collected in a trial of the OX40 agonist ivuxolimab. The origin of the receptors is an adult with an advanced solid tumor such as melanoma, head and neck, liver or kidney cancer. Both conserved end residues are part of each CDR3. D genes are given only for firm matches. Not all rows give a size; the values are once, few, many and, for expanded clones, a class.

j_call clone_size d_call v_call cdr3_nt cdr3_aa
TRBJ1-6 . . TRBV28 TGTGCCAGCAGTCCCGGGACTGGCAATAATTCACCCCTCCACTTT CASSPGTGNNSPLHF
TRBJ2-4 . . TRBV19 TGTGCCAGTAGAGACCGGAATAGGTTTCAGTACTTC CASRDRNRFQYF
TRBJ1-2 . TRBD1 TRBV28 TGTGCCAGCAGTCCTGGACAGGGTTCGGGCTACACCTTC CASSPGQGSGYTF
TRBJ2-4 . . TRBV6-1 TGTGCCAGCAGTGTTACAGGTGGGAACATTCAGTACTTC CASSVTGGNIQYF
TRBJ2-7 . TRBD2 TRBV7-7 TGTGCCAGCAGCTTAGGTTCTAGCGGGGCTCCGGGGGAGCAGTACTTC CASSLGSSGAPGEQYF
TRBJ1-2 . TRBD1 TRBV27 TGTGCCAGCAGCTCAACCCGGGACAGGGGAGACTATGGCTACACCTTC CASSSTRDRGDYGYTF
TRBJ1-3 . . TRBV7-2 TGTGCCAGCAGCTTAGTTATGGCAGGAAGCTCTGGAAACACCATATATTTT CASSLVMAGSSGNTIYF
TRBJ1-4 . TRBD1 TRBV7-9 TGTGCCAGCACCCTCCTCGGGACAGGAGATGAAAAACTGTTTTTT CASTLLGTGDEKLFF
TRBJ2-7 . . TRBV9 TGTGCCAGCAGCCCCGAGGAGGTATCCTACGAGCAGTACTTC CASSPEEVSYEQYF
TRBJ2-3 . . TRBV7-6 TGTGCCAGCAGCTCGGGGAGTGGGGTCACAGATACGCAGTATTTT CASSSGSGVTDTQYF
TRBJ2-5 once . TRBV7-2 TGTGCCAGCAGCTTAGCCCCGGACAGCGGAGAGACCCAGTACTTC CASSLAPDSGETQYF
TRBJ2-3 . . TRBV30 TGTGCCTGGAGTGCACAGGTTAGCACAGATACGCAGTATTTT CAWSAQVSTDTQYF
TRBJ2-5 . . TRBV5-3 TGTGCCAGGAACCGAGAGACCCAGTACTTC CARNRETQYF
TRBJ1-1 . . TRBV7-2 TGTGCCAGCAGCCACCGGGACCGTAACACTGAAGCTTTCTTT CASSHRDRNTEAFF
TRBJ2-2 . TRBD1 TRBV25-1 TGTGCCAGCAGTGGGCCAGGGGACAGGGGACGTTACACCGGGGAGCTGTTTTTT CASSGPGDRGRYTGELFF
TRBJ1-2 . . TRBV5-4 TGTGCCAGCAGCTTGGTGGCCCTCCAGGGGTCCTATGGCTACACCTTC CASSLVALQGSYGYTF
TRBJ2-1 . TRBD2 TRBV5-1 TGCGCCAGCAGCACTAGCGGTAACAATGAGCAGTTCTTC CASSTSGNNEQFF
TRBJ1-1 . . TRBV2 TGTGCCAGCAATATCCAGGGGCGGCGCACTGAAGCTTTCTTT CASNIQGRRTEAFF
TRBJ2-7 . . TRBV2 TGTGCCAGCAGCCTAGGCGGAGTTTACGAGCAGTACTTC CASSLGGVYEQYF
TRBJ2-7 . . TRBV6-1 TGTGCCAGCAGCCTAGGGGGCGAGCAGTACTTC CASSLGGEQYF
TRBJ1-2 . . TRBV6-5 TGTGCCAGCAGTTACTCTCAGGTCTATGGCTACACCTTC CASSYSQVYGYTF
TRBJ1-1 . TRBD1 TRBV19 TGTGCCAGTTTCCCGGGACAGGGGCCACTCACTGAAGCTTTCTTT CASFPGQGPLTEAFF
TRBJ2-3 . TRBD1 TRBV11-3 TGTGCCAGCAGCTCGGGACAGTTTAGCACAGATACGCAGTATTTT CASSSGQFSTDTQYF
TRBJ2-2 . TRBD2 TRBV29-1 TGCAGCGCAAAGGCGGGAGGGTTCGACACCGGGGAGCTGTTTTTT CSAKAGGFDTGELFF
TRBJ2-6 . . TRBV11-3 TGTGCCAGCAGCTTAGTGGTAGGGGCCAACGTCCTGACTTTC CASSLVVGANVLTF
TRBJ2-5 . . TRBV30 TGTGCCTGGAAGGGACAATGGGCGACCCAGTACTTC CAWKGQWATQYF
TRBJ2-2 few . TRBV6-1 TGTGCCAGCAGTCCTCCGGGGAGCCGCTATCCTGAGCTGTTTTTT CASSPPGSRYPELFF
TRBJ1-2 . TRBD1 TRBV6-6 TGTGCCAGCAGTTACTCCCAGGGGGCGGATGGCTACACCTTC CASSYSQGADGYTF
TRBJ1-2 . TRBD1 TRBV10-3 TGTGCCATCAGGCCGCAGGGGGAGGTTGACTATGGCTACACCTTC CAIRPQGEVDYGYTF
TRBJ1-5 many . TRBV30 TGTGCCTGGAGTGTAGGGTTATTCAATCAGCCCCAGCATTTT CAWSVGLFNQPQHF
TRBJ2-3 . TRBD1 TRBV28 TGTGCCAGCGCCTTACAGGGGATGATCTCAGATACGCAGTATTTT CASALQGMISDTQYF
TRBJ2-7 . TRBD1 TRBV6-4 TGTGCCAGCAGCCCCAGACAGGGGGCCGCCTACGAGCAGTACTTC CASSPRQGAAYEQYF
TRBJ2-1 . TRBD1 TRBV5-6 TGTGCCAGCAGCGGTGGATGGCAGAGGACAGGCAATGAGCAGTTCTTC CASSGGWQRTGNEQFF
TRBJ2-7 . . TRBV10-3 TGTGCCATCAGTGAGATGACCGTAACCCAAGACGAGCAGTACTTC CAISEMTVTQDEQYF
TRBJ1-1 once . TRBV7-2 TGTGCCAGCAGCTTAGTAGTAGGGGTTAATCTGGAAGCTTTCTTT CASSLVVGVNLEAFF
TRBJ2-2 . TRBD2 TRBV28 TGTGCCAGCAGGAAGACTAGCGGGAGAAACGGGGAGCTGTTTTTT CASRKTSGRNGELFF
TRBJ2-7 . . TRBV6-6 TGTGCCAGCAGTTACTCGGCACATCGGGGGGAGCAGTACTTC CASSYSAHRGEQYF
TRBJ1-5 . . TRBV19 TGTGCCAGTAGCCTAAGCGGGGGGGGGAGCAATCAGCCCCAGCATTTT CASSLSGGGSNQPQHF
TRBJ1-3 . . TRBV5-1 TGCGCCAGCAGCGGCGATGGGAACTCTGGAAACACCATATATTTT CASSGDGNSGNTIYF
TRBJ2-7 . . TRBV6-5 TGTGCCAGCAGCCTTAGGGCGATGGGCTCCTACGAGCAGTACTTC CASSLRAMGSYEQYF
TRBJ1-3 . . TRBV19 TGTGCCAGTAGCACCGGGCGGCACTCTGGAAACACCATATATTTT CASSTGRHSGNTIYF